Sequencing of this TCR beta chain was carried out in a study of sequential checkpoint blockade in melanoma. Study summary: After both sequences, patients received maintenance nivolumab. TCRbeta immunosequencing was performed on DNA from fewer than 95 pretreatment melanoma tumor samples. Study-wide results and caveats: T-cell fraction and clonality followed PD-L1 and CD8+ counts, not mutational load. Patients with week-13 increases in T-cell fraction and clonality benefited about 30 times more often.

The CDR3 covers 15 residues. V was pared by 1 base and J by 3 bases, with 2 bases of the junction left unmatched. Germline CDR1 is KGHSH and CDR2 is LQKENI. Concerning this clone itself: Antigen specificity is unknown.

Measured with immunoSEQ multiplex PCR; TCRdb has only the in-frame clones, and not every one. The data show roughly 6,000 clones, with 20% to 30% seen just once and over 8% held by the top ten. Treatment defined: randomized to nivolumab then ipilimumab (arm A) or the reverse (arm B). The chain carries TRBV18 and TRBJ2-1, with 8 bases fitting TRBD1. The source material was tumor tissue (inferred from file names), sampled from a patient given nivolumab and ipilimumab in sequence. The source of this sequence is a human donor with melanoma. The CDR3, as DNA: TGTGCCAGCTCACCACAGGACAGGGTCTACAATGAGCAGTTCTTC. Residues: CASSPQDRVYNEQFF.